Below are 27 T cell receptor beta chains sequenced from a single sample in a study of blood T cell repertoires in COVID-19. The method was immunoSEQ multiplex PCR; TCRdb's version includes in-frame clones alone and lacks a portion of them. The sample holds 150,000 to 180,000 clones, roughly 80% seen once. Sample: peripheral blood. The receptors shown here come from a woman aged 55-69 years with acute or convalescent COVID-19.

This chain joins TRBV6-6 and TRBJ1-5, with D hard to call. Trimming removed 5 bases from V and 7 bases from J, with 15 bases in between. In germline, CDR1 is MNHNY, CDR2 SVGAGI (reference sequence). The CDR3 consists of 14 residues. The CDR3 DNA follows: TGTGCCAGCAGTCCGCGGAAGGGAGGACAGCCCCAGCATTTT. This gives the protein CASSPRKGGQPQHF.

This rearrangement joins TRBV5-1 to TRBJ2-2, with TRBD2 as a possible D gene (5 bases). The CDR3 is 15 residues long. Looked up from germline, CDR1 is SGHRS and CDR2 is YFSETQ. Trimming removed 4 bases from V and 2 bases from J, with 12 bases in between. Here the CDR3 reads CASSPGNGNTGELFF. The CDR3, as DNA: TGCGCCAGCAGCCCCGGGAATGGAAACACCGGGGAGCTGTTTTTT.

This clone has only a few counts. The V call is TRBV5-5, the J call TRBJ1-2; no definite D call. Germline CDR1 reads SGHKS; CDR2 reads YYEKEE (reference sequence). V dropped 0 bases and J dropped 4 bases, with 7 bases sitting between them. CDR3 length equals 13 residues. Written as DNA, the CDR3 is TGTGCCAGCAGCTTGGTTGCAGGCTATGGCTACACCTTC. This codes for CASSLVAGYGYTF.

This sequence joins TRBV27 and TRBJ2-3; the match to TRBD2 covers 7 bases. The CDR3 loop spans 17 amino acids. V lost 2 bases, J lost 5 bases, and 13 bases stayed unmatched. Germline V gives CDR1 MNHEY, CDR2 SMNVEV (reference sequence). CDR3: CASSLASYSGYGDTQYF. The DNA for the CDR3 is TGTGCCAGCAGTTTAGCCTCGTATAGCGGGTATGGAGATACGCAGTATTTT.

Details on this clone: The same CDR3 arises from other DNA sequences in this sample as well. The CDR3 DNA reads TGTGCCAGCAGCGTAGATGGGACAGGGACCGGGGAGCTGTTTTTT. This encodes CASSVDGTGTGELFF. The rearrangement links TRBV9 to TRBJ2-2; 9 bases map to TRBD1. CDR3 length: 15 residues. J gave up 5 bases and V 0 bases, and 2 bases lay outside the gene matches. CDR1 SGDLS and CDR2 YYNGEE come from the germline V gene.

This chain connects TRBV7-8 to TRBJ1-1, with D possibly being TRBD1 (6 bases). The CDR3 has 13 residues. V lost 6 bases and J lost 3, with 11 bases in between. CDR1 SGHVS and CDR2 FQNEAQ come from the germline V gene. CDR3 bases: TGTGCCAGCAGTCGGACAGCCGACACTGAAGCTTTCTTT. Translation: CASSRTADTEAFF.

V is TRBV5-1 and J is TRBJ2-3; 7 nucleotides agree with TRBD2. V was pared by 5 bases and J by 2 bases, with 11 bases of the junction left unmatched. Germline V lookup: CDR1 SGHRS, CDR2 YFSETQ. This CDR3 spans 16 amino acids. The CDR3 sequence is CASSSGLVGDTDTQYF. As DNA, the CDR3 is TGCGCCAGCAGTTCTGGACTAGTCGGAGACACAGATACGCAGTATTTT.

This clone was found a few times. The rearrangement joins TRBV2 to TRBJ1-2; 8 bases fit TRBD1. V trimming: 7 bases; J trimming: 4 bases; junction bases outside the gene matches: 8. Per germline, CDR1 SNHLY and CDR2 FYNNEI. The CDR3 contains 14 residues. CDR3 loop: CASTTGQGAYGYTF. The CDR3 region has the DNA TGTGCCAGCACCACGGGGCAGGGGGCCTATGGCTACACCTTC.

This clone was observed once. The chain is built from TRBV5-1 and TRBJ2-3, with 8 bases identical to TRBD2. CDR3 length: 16 residues. With 1 base clipped from V and 1 base from J, the junction kept 5 bases outside the gene matches. Looked up from germline, CDR1 is SGHRS and CDR2 is YFSETQ. CDR3 coding DNA: TGCGCCAGCAGCTTGAGCCTAGCGGGTCGCACAGATACGCAGTATTTT. Translated, it gives CASSLSLAGRTDTQYF.

The chain links TRBV28 to TRBJ1-2; TRBD1 agrees at 9 bases. Germline CDR1 reads MDHEN; CDR2 reads SYDVKM. The CDR3 is made up of 14 amino acids. Trimming took 2 bases from V and 7 from J; bases not matched to a gene: 5. This chain's CDR3 is CASSLDGTGSGYTF. Written as DNA, the CDR3 is TGTGCCAGCAGTTTAGACGGGACAGGGAGTGGCTACACCTTC.

On this clone itself: Other DNA sequences in this sample translate to the same CDR3. The chain has TRBV3-1 (or the pseudogene TRBV3-2) and TRBJ1-5, with D maybe TRBD1 (6 bases). CDR3 length equals 15 residues. Per the germline V gene, CDR1 is LGHDT and CDR2 is YNNKEL (reference sequence). Trimming shortened V by 1 base and J by 6 bases, and 13 bases separated the two germline ends. The CDR3 protein is CASSQGPQGSQPQHF. For the CDR3, the DNA is TGTGCCAGCAGCCAAGGCCCACAGGGAAGTCAGCCCCAGCATTTT.

This chain joins TRBV7-2 and TRBJ1-5; 8 bases map to TRBD1. CDR3 length equals 15 residues. CDR1 SGHTA and CDR2 FQGNSA come from the germline V gene. V lost 4 bases and J lost 6; bases outside the gene matches: 8. The CDR3 coding sequence is TGTGCCAGCAGCTCCTCTCAGGGGGCCGGTCAGCCCCAGCATTTT. This translates into CASSSSQGAGQPQHF. Using reference TRBV7-2 and TRBJ1-5 for the parts outside the CDR3, the full variable domain is GAGVSQSPSNKVTEKGKDVELRCDPISGHTALYWYRQSLGQGLEFLIYFQGNSAPDKSGLPSDRFSAERTGGSVSTLTIQRTQQEDSAVYLCASSSSQGAGQPQHFGDGTRLSIL.

This chain links TRBV7-9 with TRBJ1-6; 8 bases are a match to TRBD1. This CDR3 spans 15 amino acids. Unmatched junction bases numbered 8, after V lost 6 bases and J lost 7 bases. Germline CDR1 is SEHNR and CDR2 is FQNEAQ (reference sequence). The DNA of the CDR3 is TGTGCCAGCAGTCAGCAGGGGGCGTCCAATTCACCCCTCCACTTT. Translated, it gives CASSQQGASNSPLHF. Looking up the rest from reference TRBV7-9 and TRBJ1-6 gives the full variable domain: DTGVSQNPRHKITKRGQNVTFRCDPISEHNRLYWYRQTLGQGPEFLTYFQNEAQLEKSRLLSDRFSAERPKGSFSTLEIQRTEQGDSAMYLCASSQQGASNSPLHFGNGTRLTVT.

This chain connects TRBV11-2 to TRBJ2-3; 15 positions match TRBD2. The CDR3 extends over 16 amino acids. Germline lookup yields CDR1 SGHAT and CDR2 FQNNGV. J was trimmed by 5 bases and V by 5 bases; bases with no gene match: 5. CDR3 DNA sequence: TGTGCCAGCAGCACCGGGACTAGCGGGGGGTTAGATACGCAGTATTTT. Translation gives CASSTGTSGGLDTQYF.

This clone was counted a single time. CDR3 coding DNA: TGTGCCAGCTCATCAGGCACCGATCAGCCCCAGCATTTT. It codes for CASSSGTDQPQHF. The chain links TRBV18 to TRBJ1-5; D not resolved. Germline V lookup: CDR1 KGHSH, CDR2 LQKENI. The CDR3 has 13 residues. V was shortened by 5 bases and J by 5 bases, with 10 bases between the two germline ends.

The chain links TRBV6-5 to TRBJ1-4; the D is unclear. The germline V gene encodes CDR1 MNHEY and CDR2 SVGAGI. This CDR3 is 13 amino acids long. Between the trimmed V and J ends, which lost 10 bases and 4 bases, there was a span of 13 bases. The CDR3 DNA follows: TGTGCCACCCGGAATACTATTAATGAAAAACTGTTTTTT. Protein sequence: CATRNTINEKLFF.

The count of this clone is one. The J gene is TRBJ2-1, the V gene TRBV7-3, with D possibly being TRBD2 (6 bases). Germline V CDR1 and CDR2: SGHTA, FQGTGA. This CDR3 comprises 12 residues. Trimming cost V 1 base and J 9 bases, with 7 bases left between them. This CDR3 reads CASSLMEGEQFF. The CDR3 bases are TGTGCCAGCAGCTTAATGGAGGGTGAGCAGTTCTTC.

The J gene is TRBJ1-3, the V gene TRBV4-1; no clear D. Germline lookup yields CDR1 MGHRA and CDR2 YSYEKL. This CDR3 contains 15 residues. The V end lost 4 bases, the J end lost 0 bases, and 10 bases lay between the germline ends. The CDR3 region has the DNA TGCGCCAGCAGCCTCGAGGGCCTCTCTGGAAACACCATATATTTT. Translation: CASSLEGLSGNTIYF.

The chain links TRBV20-1 to TRBJ1-5; perhaps TRBD1 as D (6 bases). Germline-derived CDR1 and CDR2 are DFQATT and SNEGSKA (reference sequence). V gave up 3 bases and J gave up 1 base, with 10 bases separating them. This CDR3 is 14 amino acids long. The CDR3 sequence: CSASKTGSNQPQHF. The CDR3 DNA reads as TGCAGTGCTAGTAAGACAGGAAGCAATCAGCCCCAGCATTTT.

The V call is TRBV10-3, the J call TRBJ2-1, with a possible D match to TRBD2 (6 bases). CDR3 length: 14 amino acids. Deletions cut 7 bases from V and 12 bases from J, with 22 bases between. Germline loops: CDR1 ENHRY, CDR2 SYGVKD. The CDR3 DNA sequence: TGTGCCATCATGGGGCTAGCGTCAGAATACGGGCAGTTCTTC. Translation gives CAIMGLASEYGQFF.

The chain's CDR3 is CASRTNEKLFF. CDR3 DNA: TGTGCCAGCAGAACAAATGAAAAACTGTTTTTT. V is TRBV12-3 or TRBV12-4 and J is TRBJ1-4, with D unclear. The CDR3 covers 11 residues. Trimming removed 6 bases from V and 5 bases from J, with 4 bases in between.

The chain combines TRBV12-5 with TRBJ2-5, with 7 bases aligning to TRBD1. CDR3 length equals 13 residues. CDR1 is LGHNT and CDR2 is FRNRAP in the germline V gene. After removal of 5 bases from V and 1 base from J, the junction contained 1 base not matched to a gene. This CDR3 reads CASGTGVQETQYF. Here the CDR3 DNA reads TGTGCTAGTGGTACAGGGGTCCAAGAGACCCAGTACTTC.

The chain carries TRBV2 and TRBJ2-3; tentative D call: TRBD2 (7 bases). Germline CDR1 and CDR2: SNHLY and FYNNEI. The CDR3 length is 17 residues. V was trimmed by 6 bases and J by 3 bases, leaving 22 bases between them. The CDR3 nucleotides read TGTGCCAGCAGAGCCCCGGACTACGCGGGGGCTACAGATACGCAGTATTTT. This codes for CASRAPDYAGATDTQYF.

This clone was seen more than once but under ten times. This chain joins TRBV9 and TRBJ1-3; TRBD1 might be the D (6 bases). The CDR3 extends over 15 amino acids. The germline V gene has CDR1 SGDLS and CDR2 YYNGEE. Trimming pared 4 bases from V and 6 bases from J, leaving 17 bases between. DNA of the CDR3: TGTGCCAGCAGCCTGAGCACAGGGAGGGCAAACACCATATATTTT. The encoded protein is CASSLSTGRANTIYF.

The chain employs TRBV18 and TRBJ1-2; 7 nucleotides line up with TRBD1. The CDR3 has 15 amino acids. With V trimmed by 3 bases and J by 4 bases, 8 bases remained unmatched. CDR1 is KGHSH, CDR2 LQKENI, per germline. The DNA of the CDR3 is TGTGCCAGCTCACCGGATGGACAGGACTCCTATGGCTACACCTTC. It is translated as CASSPDGQDSYGYTF. Full variable domain (remainder filled in from reference TRBV18 and TRBJ1-2): NAGVMQNPRHLVRRRGQEARLRCSPMKGHSHVYWYRQLPEEGLKFMVYLQKENIIDESGMPKERFSAEFPKEGPSILRIQQVVRGDSAAYFCASSPDGQDSYGYTFGSGTRLTVV.

V usage is TRBV10-3 and J usage is TRBJ1-1; 7 bases match TRBD1. The CDR3 loop spans 14 amino acids. Germline V gene sequence: CDR1 ENHRY, CDR2 SYGVKD. V was pared by 3 bases and J by 2 bases, with 3 bases of the junction left unmatched. The CDR3 sequence: CAISETGANTEAFF. CDR3 bases: TGTGCCATCAGTGAAACAGGGGCCAACACTGAAGCTTTCTTT.

With regard to this clone: This specimen includes other DNA sequences encoding the same CDR3. The CDR3 sequence is CASSLAGYGYTF. The CDR3 bases are TGTGCCAGCAGTCTCGCAGGGTATGGCTACACCTTC. This sequence joins TRBV28 and TRBJ1-2, with TRBD1 as a possible D gene (5 bases). Trimming cost V 5 bases and J 5 bases, with 9 bases left between them. CDR3 length: 12 amino acids. CDR1 and CDR2 from the germline V gene are MDHEN and SYDVKM.